The clone carrying this T cell receptor (beta chain) was counted a few times. Its antigen is as yet unknown. V lost 3 bases to trimming and J lost 4 bases, with 17 bases between them. CDR1 is KGHSH, CDR2 LQKENI, per germline. The length of the CDR3 is 16 residues. TCRdb reprocessed the 5' RACE reads with MiXCR, giving one entry per CDR3 protein. This sample has approximately 700,000 distinct CDR3 sequences, with 15% to 20% found just once. These data are taken from a study of identical twins. Findings and limits, study-wide: In beta out-of-frame sequences, the excess sharing between twins was weaker.

The data also belong to a second study, concerning T cells expressing NK-cell markers. From that second work: Seven of the eight sequenced donors were classified as HCMV-seropositive, and one was classified as seronegative. The CD3+CD56-NKG2C+ fraction was also led by these clonotypes in a handful of donors.

The V and J genes are TRBV18 and TRBJ2-3; a possible D gene is TRBD1 (5 bases). Material for sequencing was PBMCs. This receptor was taken from a woman between 18 and 29 years old in good health. Here the CDR3 reads CASSPSGAGIADTQYF. The CDR3 DNA follows: TGTGCCAGCTCACCCTCTGGGGCAGGGATAGCAGATACGCAGTATTTT.